Shown below are 7 T cell receptor beta chains from a single sample sequenced in a study of T cell repertoires in cytomegalovirus infection. TCRdb itself ran the reads through MiXCR, one entry per CDR3 protein. The table records 350,000 to 550,000 distinct CDR3 sequences, roughly a third of them present only once. Specimen: PBMCs. These receptors were taken from a human donor in good health (CMV status not recorded). Some clones in this sample may be carry-over from other donors' samples.

This chain uses TRBV14 with TRBJ2-7; no firm D call. V was trimmed by 3 bases and J by 2 bases, leaving 11 bases between them. Germline CDR1 SGHDN, CDR2 FVKESK. The CDR3 sequence is 14 residues long. The CDR3 here is CASSHQDGPYEQYF. CDR3 nucleotide sequence: TGTGCCAGCAGCCATCAAGACGGACCCTACGAGCAGTACTTC. The variable domain in full, completed from reference TRBV14 and TRBJ2-7, reads EAGVTQFPSHSVIEKGQTVTLRCDPISGHDNLYWYRRVMGKEIKFLLHFVKESKQDESGMPNNRFLAERTGGTYSTLKVQPAELEDSGVYFCASSHQDGPYEQYFGPGTRLTVT.

The genes are TRBV15 and TRBJ1-4, with D unclear. The ends were cut back, 0 bases at V and 8 bases at J, with 10 bases in the middle. The CDR3 has 14 residues. Germline V gives CDR1 LNHNV, CDR2 YYDKDF (reference sequence). DNA for the CDR3: TGTGCCACCAGCAGAGATCAAGGGTTGGAAAAACTGTTTTTT. The encoded protein is CATSRDQGLEKLFF.

A single count supports this clonotype. The chain recombines TRBV7-9 with TRBJ2-3, with D possibly matching TRBD2 (6 bases). The CDR3 has 15 residues. The V end lost 5 bases, the J end lost 0 bases, and 12 bases lay between the germline ends. CDR1 and CDR2 (germline): SEHNR, FQNEAQ (reference sequence). CDR3 loop: CASSPAGQSTDTQYF. In nucleotides, the CDR3 is TGTGCCAGCAGCCCCGCGGGGCAGAGCACAGATACGCAGTATTTT.

This clonotype was counted only a few times. The chain recombines TRBV27 with TRBJ1-1; the match to TRBD1 covers 7 bases. V trimming: 0 bases; J trimming: 11 bases; junction bases outside the gene matches: 9. The CDR3 consists of 14 residues. The germline V gene encodes CDR1 MNHEY and CDR2 SMNVEV (reference sequence). The CDR3 here is CASSLSTGPGRAFF. DNA for the CDR3: TGTGCCAGCAGTTTATCGACAGGGCCCGGACGGGCTTTCTTT.

The chain couples TRBV6-6 to TRBJ2-3, with D perhaps TRBD2 (5 bases). Germline CDR1 MNHNY, CDR2 SVGAGI (reference sequence). The CDR3 sequence is 15 residues long. The V end lost 3 bases, the J end lost 0 bases, and 10 bases lay between the germline ends. CDR3 sequence: CASSYFGGSTDTQYF. The CDR3 nucleotides read TGTGCCAGCAGTTATTTTGGCGGGAGCACAGATACGCAGTATTTT.

The chain combines TRBV7-6 with TRBJ2-1, with D tentatively TRBD1 (6 bases). Germline lookup yields CDR1 SGHVS and CDR2 FNYEAQ. The V and J ends lost 5 bases and 5 bases respectively, with 16 bases between them. The CDR3 contains 15 residues. Here the CDR3 DNA reads TGTGCCAGCAGCATAAGTCAGGGGACCCACAATGAGCAGTTCTTC. It specifies CASSISQGTHNEQFF.

The chain carries TRBV11-2 and TRBJ2-3; D might be TRBD1 or TRBD2, each matching 5 bases. V lost 5 bases to trimming and J lost 9 bases, with 27 bases between them. Per germline, CDR1 SGHAT and CDR2 FQNNGV. CDR3 size: 17 residues. CDR3 nucleotides: TGTGCCAGCAGCCCACTGATAGACAGTGTAGATTGGGAGACGCAGTATTTT. Residues: CASSPLIDSVDWETQYF.